The clone carrying this T cell receptor (beta chain) has more than one count but fewer than ten. This specimen belongs to a study of early T cells in non-severe SARS-CoV-2 infection. Trimming cost V 7 bases and J 0 bases; bases outside gene matches: 3. CDR1 MDHEN and CDR2 SYDVKM come from the germline V gene. The CDR3 consists of 14 residues. TCRdb re-called the 5' RACE reads through MiXCR, storing one row per CDR3 protein. Among roughly 51,000 distinct CDR3 sequences listed, more than 5.5% were seen once. Source: whole blood, taken at baseline. The gene calls are TRBV28 and TRBJ2-7, with TRBD1 matching over 10 bases. This sequence originates from an adult who was a healthcare worker with PCR-confirmed SARS-CoV-2 infection or an uninfected control (not recorded which). The DNA of the CDR3 is TGTGCCAGCACCCGGGACAGGGGCTCCTACGAGCAGTACTTC. Protein product: CASTRDRGSYEQYF.